A selection of T cell receptor beta chains follows, all from one sample in a study of blood T cell repertoires in COVID-19. Method: immunoSEQ multiplex PCR; TCRdb's copy keeps in-frame clones and lacks some. Seen here are 20,000 to 25,000 clones, about 89% observed once, and the top ten hold over 25%. Sequencing input: peripheral blood. The receptors originated from a woman in her 70s with active COVID-19. Both conserved end residues are part of each CDR3. A D gene is named only where the DNA matches it firmly. Part of the rows lack a size; the others show once, few, many or a class for expanded clones.

J,V,size,D,CDR3,DNA
TRBJ2-5,TRBV10-2,NA,TRBD1,CASSEIGGWDRKETQYF,TGCGCCAGCAGTGAGATAGGTGGATGGGACAGGAAAGAGACCCAGTACTTC
TRBJ2-1,TRBV4-1,NA,NA,CASSQEFRDREQFF,TGCGCCAGCAGCCAAGAATTTAGAGATCGGGAGCAGTTCTTC
TRBJ2-3,TRBV9,NA,NA,CASTEREGGQGDTQYF,TGTGCCAGCACCGAAAGGGAGGGGGGGCAGGGAGATACGCAGTATTTT
TRBJ2-7,TRBV18,NA,TRBD2,CASSRPSGGYEQYF,TGTGCCAGCTCACGTCCTAGCGGGGGGTACGAGCAGTACTTC
TRBJ2-3,TRBV25-1,NA,TRBD2,CASTPHGGGAADTQYF,TGTGCCAGCACTCCCCACGGCGGGGGGGCTGCAGATACGCAGTATTTT
TRBJ1-6,TRBV9,NA,TRBD1,CASSAPGTGNSPLHF,TGTGCCAGCAGCGCGCCCGGGACAGGGAATTCACCCCTCCACTTT
TRBJ2-3,TRBV6-6,NA,TRBD2,CASRDPSSGGRDTQYF,TGTGCCAGCAGGGACCCGAGTAGCGGGGGGCGGGATACGCAGTATTTT
TRBJ1-4,TRBV19,NA,NA,CASRDSGEKLFF,TGTGCCAGTAGGGACAGCGGCGAAAAACTGTTTTTT
TRBJ2-5,TRBV5-4,once,NA,CASSLQVSLETQYF,TGTGCCAGCAGCTTACAGGTTTCCCTCGAGACCCAGTACTTC
TRBJ1-3,TRBV2,NA,NA,CASTGNAGNTIYF,TGTGCCAGCACAGGGAATGCTGGAAACACCATATATTTT
TRBJ2-1,TRBV6-2/TRBV6-3,NA,TRBD2,CASSKGLAGGTDEQFF,TGTGCCAGCAGTAAGGGACTAGCGGGGGGTACGGATGAGCAGTTCTTC
TRBJ2-3,TRBV20-1,NA,TRBD2,CSASPTVAGGTQYF,TGCAGTGCTAGTCCAACCGTTGCGGGGGGAACGCAGTATTTT
TRBJ2-3,TRBV4-2,NA,NA,CASSQVLGADTQYF,TGTGCCAGCAGCCAAGTCCTAGGGGCAGATACGCAGTATTTT
TRBJ2-2,TRBV19,NA,NA,CASSIYQTGELFF,TGTGCCAGTAGTATTTACCAGACCGGGGAGCTGTTTTTT
TRBJ2-5,TRBV11-2,NA,TRBD2,CASSQIVSGGGQETQYF,TGTGCCAGCAGCCAGATCGTTAGCGGGGGGGGCCAAGAGACCCAGTACTTC
TRBJ1-1,TRBV19,NA,NA,CASSRAYTEAFF,TGTGCCAGTAGTAGGGCTTACACTGAAGCTTTCTTT
TRBJ2-1,TRBV14,NA,TRBD2,CASSHWTSGGAYEQFF,TGTGCCAGCAGCCACTGGACTAGCGGGGGGGCTTATGAGCAGTTCTTC
TRBJ2-5,TRBV6-2/TRBV6-3,NA,TRBD2,CASSYEGVGGVQETQYF,TGTGCCAGCAGTTACGAGGGCGTCGGGGGGGTACAAGAGACCCAGTACTTC
TRBJ2-3,TRBV7-6,NA,NA,CASSLGAVSTDTQYF,TGTGCCAGCAGCTTAGGGGCTGTGAGCACAGATACGCAGTATTTT
TRBJ2-1,TRBV11-3,NA,NA,CASSLGGAGNYNEQFF,TGTGCCAGCAGCCTTGGGGGGGCAGGGAACTACAATGAGCAGTTCTTC
TRBJ2-5,TRBV5-5,NA,TRBD2,CASSPTSGTQETQYF,TGTGCCAGCAGCCCGACTAGCGGGACTCAAGAGACCCAGTACTTC
TRBJ2-5,TRBV5-4,NA,TRBD2,CASSLNRGGRETQYF,TGTGCCAGCAGCCTAAACCGGGGGGGCCGCGAGACCCAGTACTTC
TRBJ1-2,TRBV19,NA,NA,CASSRASDSNYGYTF,TGTGCCAGTAGTCGGGCCTCGGACAGCAACTATGGCTACACCTTC
TRBJ2-3,TRBV6-5,NA,TRBD1,CASTEGATDTQYF,TGTGCCAGCACCGAGGGGGCCACAGATACGCAGTATTTT
TRBJ1-1,TRBV23-1,NA,NA,CASSSPYWRARNTEAFF,TGCGCCAGCAGTTCCCCTTACTGGCGGGCCCGGAACACTGAAGCTTTCTTT
TRBJ2-1,TRBV4-3,NA,NA,CASSQDYGNEQFF,TGCGCCAGCAGCCAAGATTACGGCAATGAGCAGTTCTTC
TRBJ1-6,TRBV6-5,NA,NA,CASSYSIGGGSPLHF,TGTGCCAGCAGTTACTCGATAGGGGGTGGATCACCCCTCCACTTT
TRBJ1-4,TRBV11-2,NA,NA,CASSLGRGEKLFF,TGTGCCAGCAGCTTAGGGCGGGGGGAAAAACTGTTTTTT
TRBJ1-6,TRBV7-9,NA,NA,CASRGGPASYNSPLHF,TGTGCCAGCAGGGGGGGGCCCGCGTCCTATAATTCACCCCTCCACTTT
TRBJ2-3,TRBV29-1,NA,TRBD2,CSVGGLAGAVGDTQYF,TGCAGCGTTGGGGGTCTAGCGGGGGCGGTAGGAGATACGCAGTATTTT
TRBJ1-1,TRBV7-2,NA,NA,CASSSLRDTEAFF,TGTGCCAGCAGCTCCCTGAGGGACACTGAAGCTTTCTTT
TRBJ1-5,TRBV7-9,NA,TRBD1,CASSFGQGSNQPQHF,TGTGCCAGCAGCTTCGGACAGGGTAGCAATCAGCCCCAGCATTTT
TRBJ1-6,TRBV11-2,NA,NA,CASSLDRPYNSPLHF,TGTGCCAGCAGCTTAGACAGGCCCTATAATTCACCCCTCCACTTT
TRBJ2-7,TRBV25-1,NA,NA,CASIEGRGGEQYF,TGTGCCAGCATCGAGGGCAGGGGTGGCGAGCAGTACTTC
TRBJ2-2,TRBV9,NA,NA,CASTEGPYTGELFF,TGTGCCAGCACGGAGGGACCCTACACCGGGGAGCTGTTTTTT
TRBJ1-1,TRBV2,NA,TRBD1,CASSLQGGEAFF,TGTGCCAGCAGCTTACAGGGGGGTGAAGCTTTCTTT
TRBJ2-3,TRBV6-5,NA,TRBD2,CASSLASGVLDTQYF,TGTGCCAGCAGTCTTGCTAGCGGGGTATTGGATACGCAGTATTTT
TRBJ1-1,TRBV27,NA,NA,CASSSRGGRATEAFF,TGTGCCAGCAGTTCTCGGGGGGGGCGGGCGACTGAAGCTTTCTTT
TRBJ2-1,TRBV11-2,NA,NA,CASSPLGGRSYNEQFF,TGTGCCAGCAGCCCCCTCGGCGGGCGCTCCTACAATGAGCAGTTCTTC
TRBJ2-5,TRBV11-1,NA,NA,CASSLVVGAGETQYF,TGTGCCAGCAGCTTAGTTGTGGGGGCGGGAGAGACCCAGTACTTC
TRBJ2-7,TRBV9,NA,NA,CASSVDVGANSYEQYF,TGTGCCAGCAGCGTAGATGTGGGGGCGAACTCCTACGAGCAGTACTTC
TRBJ1-2,TRBV4-3,NA,NA,CASRSEGYGYTF,TGCGCCAGCAGATCCGAGGGCTATGGCTACACCTTC
TRBJ2-7,TRBV19,NA,TRBD1,CASSIGTGGEQYF,TGTGCCAGTAGTATCGGGACAGGGGGCGAGCAGTACTTC
TRBJ2-3,TRBV25-1,NA,NA,CASSAHLGGRDTQYF,TGTGCCAGCAGTGCCCACCTGGGGGGGCGGGATACGCAGTATTTT
TRBJ2-5,TRBV19,NA,TRBD1,CASSISDRGETQYF,TGTGCCAGTAGTATATCGGACAGGGGGGAGACCCAGTACTTC
TRBJ2-7,TRBV19,NA,TRBD1,CASSGDRGYEQYF,TGTGCCAGTAGTGGGGACAGGGGGTACGAGCAGTACTTC
TRBJ2-5,TRBV6-5,NA,TRBD1,CASSPDRVETQYF,TGTGCCAGCAGCCCAGACAGGGTAGAGACCCAGTACTTC